This passage covers 4 T cell receptor beta chains from one sample sequenced in a study of graft-versus-host responses after intestinal transplantation. The table came from immunoSEQ multiplex PCR; TCRdb's copy has only in-frame clones and leaves some out. The data hold about 97,000 clones, with around nine tenths observed a single time. The source material was PBMCs, sampled roughly 410 days after intestinal transplant. These receptor sequences come from a human patient who received an intestinal transplant, so some T cells may come from the graft donor.

The chain couples TRBV2 to TRBJ2-6; the D is unclear. CDR1 and CDR2 (germline): SNHLY, FYNNEI. This CDR3 has 15 amino acids. The germline V and J ends were trimmed by 9 bases and 1 base, with 13 bases remaining between them. The CDR3 DNA follows: TGTGCCAGTATCCCGTTTGTGTCTGGGGCCAACGTCCTGACTTTC. The encoded protein is CASIPFVSGANVLTF.

The chain combines TRBV6-4 with TRBJ2-3, with a possible D match to TRBD2 (7 bases). This CDR3 is 17 amino acids long. The germline CDR1 and CDR2 sequences are MRHNA and SNTAGT. V lost 0 bases to trimming and J lost 4 bases, with 17 bases between them. CDR3 residues: CASSDSPSPGGADTQYF. The CDR3 DNA is TGTGCCAGCAGTGACTCGCCGTCCCCGGGGGGCGCAGATACGCAGTATTTT.

This chain connects TRBV7-2 to TRBJ2-5; D gene uncertain. The J call may be incorrect, as the DNA end agrees better with TRBJ2-7. Germline CDR1 reads SGHTA; CDR2 reads FQGNSA. This CDR3 comprises 11 residues. The DNA for the CDR3 is TGTGCCAGCAGCGTCTCCTACGAGCAGTACTTC. Translated: CASSVSYEQYF.

This clone is a singleton in its sample. J is TRBJ2-7 and V is TRBV29-1, with D tentatively TRBD1 (5 bases). The CDR3 spans 13 residues. Germline V gene lookup returns CDR1 SQVTM and CDR2 ANQGSEA. Trimming took 5 bases from V and 3 from J, leaving 14 bases between them. The CDR3 here is CSVSLGQGYEQYF. CDR3 sequence (DNA): TGCAGCGTTAGTCTCGGGCAGGGCTACGAGCAGTACTTC.